The next 15 T cell receptor beta chains were all read from a single sample in a study of OX40 agonist ivuxolimab in advanced cancers. TCRdb's copy holds only in-frame clones and misses some; the assay was immunoSEQ multiplex PCR. Of some 99,000 clones in the sample, about 83% were seen once. The source was CD4+ or CD8+ T cells sorted from blood, collected in a trial of the OX40 agonist ivuxolimab. These receptors all stem from an adult with an advanced solid tumor such as melanoma, head and neck, liver or kidney cancer.

The chain combines TRBV5-5 with TRBJ1-1; the match to TRBD1 covers 8 bases. V dropped 1 base and J dropped 4; count of bases not matched to a gene: 18. Germline values: CDR1 SGHKS, CDR2 YYEKEE (reference sequence). There are 19 residues in the CDR3. The CDR3 protein is CASSLLGGIVGQGGTEAFF. CDR3 bases: TGTGCCAGCAGCTTGCTTGGTGGTATAGTAGGACAGGGTGGCACTGAAGCTTTCTTT.

The chain combines TRBV28 with TRBJ2-6; the D gene is possibly TRBD2 (5 bases). Germline V gene sequence: CDR1 MDHEN, CDR2 SYDVKM. V dropped 7 bases and J dropped 2 bases, with 12 bases sitting between them. This CDR3 contains 15 residues. CDR3 bases: TGTGCCAGCACCGGACTGGGGACTGGGGCCAACGTCCTGACTTTC. As protein: CASTGLGTGANVLTF.

The chain couples TRBV6-6 to TRBJ2-2, with D tentatively TRBD2 (5 bases). The CDR3 is made up of 14 amino acids. Deletions cut 5 bases from V and 4 bases from J, with 11 bases between. Germline V gene sequence: CDR1 MNHNY, CDR2 SVGAGI (reference sequence). The CDR3 sequence: CASSPPGSTGELFF. Here the CDR3 DNA reads TGTGCCAGCAGTCCGCCGGGGAGCACCGGGGAGCTGTTTTTT.

V is TRBV6-5 and J is TRBJ2-3, with 7 positions matching TRBD1. The CDR3 length is 14 residues. Germline-derived CDR1 and CDR2 are MNHEY and SVGAGI. V was clipped by 7 bases and J by 1 base; unmatched bases: 5. CDR3 region: CASTRDSGTDTQYF. CDR3 DNA sequence: TGTGCCAGCACACGGGACAGCGGCACAGATACGCAGTATTTT.

The V call is TRBV20-1, the J call TRBJ2-5, with no clear D. The J call is uncertain, as TRBJ2-7 better fits the DNA end. From germline, CDR1 is DFQATT and CDR2 SNEGSKA (reference sequence). This CDR3 is built from 11 residues. As DNA, the CDR3 is TGCAGTGAGGCGTCCCCCTACGAGCAGTACTTC. It specifies CSEASPYEQYF.

The chain combines TRBV7-2 with TRBJ1-1, with D possibly being TRBD1 (6 bases). The V end lost 5 bases, the J end lost 2 bases, and 15 bases lay between the germline ends. This CDR3 is 15 amino acids long. The V gene's germline CDR1 is SGHTA and CDR2 FQGNSA. CDR3 sequence: CASSPSRQDNTEAFF. The CDR3 nucleotides read TGTGCCAGCAGCCCCTCCCGACAGGACAACACTGAAGCTTTCTTT.

This chain joins TRBV5-6 and TRBJ1-2; D might be TRBD1 (5 bases). The CDR3 is 15 residues long. The ends were cut back, 10 bases at V and 4 bases at J, with 23 bases in the middle. Germline CDR1 reads SGHDT; CDR2 reads YYEEEE. The CDR3 loop reads CARLRGIPSFYGYTF. The CDR3 DNA is TGTGCCCGCCTACGGGGGATCCCTTCTTTCTATGGCTACACCTTC.

This sequence joins TRBV9 and TRBJ2-2; the D is unclear. Germline V gives CDR1 SGDLS, CDR2 YYNGEE. The CDR3 sequence is 12 residues long. Trimming took 3 bases from V and 7 from J, leaving 7 bases between them. This CDR3 is CASSDSLGELFF. The CDR3 DNA follows: TGTGCCAGCAGCGATTCTCTCGGGGAGCTGTTTTTT.

The V call is TRBV5-5, the J call TRBJ2-5; D is possibly TRBD1 or TRBD2 (5 bases each). Trimming stripped 4 bases from V and 8 bases from J, with 18 bases between. Per germline, CDR1 SGHKS and CDR2 YYEKEE (reference sequence). The CDR3 totals 14 residues. For the CDR3, the DNA is TGTGCCAGCAGCCCGGGGACCGCTCAGGAAACCCAGTACTTC. Its translation is CASSPGTAQETQYF.

This sequence joins TRBV5-1 and TRBJ2-5; D possibly uses TRBD1 or TRBD2 (5 bases each). Germline loops: CDR1 SGHRS, CDR2 YFSETQ. V was pared by 2 bases and J by 5 bases, with 13 bases between. This CDR3 is 14 amino acids long. The CDR3 nucleotides read TGCGCCAGCAGCTTCTCAGGGAGCGTTGAGACCCAGTACTTC. Its protein is CASSFSGSVETQYF. Together with reference TRBV5-1 and TRBJ2-5, the CDR3 gives the full variable domain: KAGVTQTPRYLIKTRGQQVTLSCSPISGHRSVSWYQQTPGQGLQFLFEYFSETQRNKGNFPGRFSGRQFSNSRSEMNVSTLELGDSALYLCASSFSGSVETQYFGPGTRLLVL.

The chain joins TRBV5-1 to TRBJ2-3, with 8 bases matching TRBD2. Germline V lookup: CDR1 SGHRS, CDR2 YFSETQ. V dropped 2 bases and J dropped 2; count of bases not matched to a gene: 1. This CDR3 comprises 14 residues. The CDR3 sequence: CASSLLADTDTQYF. Written as DNA, the CDR3 is TGCGCCAGCAGCTTACTAGCGGACACAGATACGCAGTATTTT.

The chain couples TRBV2 to TRBJ1-2, with D possibly TRBD1 on 6 matching bases. Looked up from germline, CDR1 is SNHLY and CDR2 is FYNNEI. Trimming pared 5 bases from V and 3 bases from J, leaving 10 bases between. The CDR3 has 13 residues. The CDR3 protein is CASSSQGYYGYTF. DNA for the CDR3: TGTGCCAGCAGTTCTCAGGGGTACTATGGCTACACCTTC.

V usage is TRBV5-1 and J usage is TRBJ2-4; no firm D call. V gave up 4 bases and J gave up 0 bases, with 17 bases separating them. Germline V lookup: CDR1 SGHRS, CDR2 YFSETQ. The CDR3 extends over 17 amino acids. The chain's CDR3 is CASSPGLLTLAKNIQYF. CDR3 nucleotide sequence: TGCGCCAGCAGCCCCGGTCTTTTGACGTTAGCCAAAAACATTCAGTACTTC. Full variable domain (outside the CDR3, taken from reference TRBV5-1 and TRBJ2-4): KAGVTQTPRYLIKTRGQQVTLSCSPISGHRSVSWYQQTPGQGLQFLFEYFSETQRNKGNFPGRFSGRQFSNSRSEMNVSTLELGDSALYLCASSPGLLTLAKNIQYFGAGTRLSVL.

This clone was recorded once. V is TRBV5-1 and J is TRBJ2-3; possible D gene TRBD1, 6 bases. Germline-derived CDR1 and CDR2 are SGHRS and YFSETQ. V shed 4 bases and J shed 2 bases, with 11 bases lying between them. The CDR3 is 14 amino acids. For the CDR3, the DNA is TGCGCCAGCAGCACCGGACAGCTCACAGATACGCAGTATTTT. It is translated as CASSTGQLTDTQYF.

V usage is TRBV7-7 and J usage is TRBJ2-1; D unresolved. The CDR3 is 11 residues long. Germline V gives CDR1 SSHAT, CDR2 FNYEAQ (reference sequence). CDR3 DNA sequence: TGTGCTATCATCTCCTACAATGAGCAGTTCTTC. This sequence encodes CAIISYNEQFF. The entire variable domain, with the rest obtained from reference TRBV7-7 and TRBJ2-1, is as follows: GAGVSQSPRYKVTKRGQDVTLRCDPISSHATLYWYQQALGQGPEFLTYFNYEAQPDKSGLPSDRFSAERPEGSISTLTIQRTEQRDSAMYRCAIISYNEQFFGPGTRLTVL.